The 29 T cell receptor beta chains reported below all come from one sample, sequenced in a study of T cells after yellow fever vaccination. A single record per CDR3 protein comes from TCRdb applying MiXCR to the 5' RACE reads. In the table there are a few hundred thousand distinct CDR3 sequences, around 4% of which are singletons. Specimen: PBMCs, collected on the day of the yellow fever booster vaccination. Source of these receptors: a man between 18 and 35 years old who received the YFV17D yellow fever vaccine.

This clonotype turned up a few times. The V and J genes are TRBV11-2 and TRBJ2-5; 7 bases align to TRBD1. The V gene's germline CDR1 is SGHAT and CDR2 FQNNGV. The trim removed 5 bases at V and 5 bases at J, leaving 8 bases unmatched. CDR3 length: 14 residues. The CDR3 loop is CASSRTGDGETQYF. DNA for the CDR3: TGTGCCAGCAGCCGAACAGGGGATGGTGAGACCCAGTACTTC.

This clonotype was picked up many times. CDR3 region: CASSTSGGAYEQFF. The CDR3, as DNA: TGTGCCAGCAGCACTAGCGGGGGGGCCTATGAGCAGTTCTTC. V gene TRBV9 combines with J gene TRBJ2-1; TRBD2 matches 13 bases. The CDR3 spans 14 residues. With V trimmed by 4 bases and J by 8 bases, 3 bases remained unmatched. CDR1 is SGDLS, CDR2 YYNGEE, per germline.

This clonotype appeared a few times. The chain links TRBV29-1 to TRBJ2-3, with TRBD2 identical over 8 bases. Germline trimming cut 2 bases from V and 6 bases from J; bases unmatched to any gene: 10. In germline, CDR1 is SQVTM, CDR2 ANQGSEA. This CDR3 is 15 amino acids long. In DNA, the CDR3 is TGCAGCGTTGAAAGGGCCGGGGGGGCATCTGATACGCAGTATTTT. Translating gives CSVERAGGASDTQYF.

This clonotype was counted many times. The chain links TRBV21-1 to TRBJ1-1; the table names TRBD1, a call not compared with the DNA. TRBV21-1 is deemed a pseudogene. The CDR3 spans 13 residues. The CDR3 DNA follows: TGTGCCGGCAAGACAGGGAGGAACACTGAAGCTTTCTTT. Translating gives CAGKTGRNTEAFF.

This clonotype showed up many times. The chain has TRBV6-5 and TRBJ2-7; weak D call: TRBD1 (6 bases). Trimming removed 2 bases from V and 9 bases from J, with 20 bases in between. The CDR3 totals 15 residues. CDR1 is MNHEY and CDR2 is SVGAGI in the germline V gene. CDR3 nucleotide sequence: TGTGCCAGCAGTTACATCCCGGGACAATCAGTCGGGCAGTACTTC. This translates into CASSYIPGQSVGQYF.

This clonotype showed up just a few times. The chain employs TRBV7-9 and TRBJ2-5, with 9 bases aligning to TRBD2. The germline V gene has CDR1 SEHNR and CDR2 FQNEAQ (reference sequence). The CDR3 covers 17 residues. The V and J ends lost 6 bases and 3 bases, in that order; junction bases with no gene match: 14. Here the CDR3 DNA reads TGTGCCAGCAGACCTACCGGGATAGCGGGGGCGGAAGAGACCCAGTACTTC. It yields the protein CASRPTGIAGAEETQYF.

This clonotype has a count of ten or more. The rearrangement uses TRBV7-2 and TRBJ2-2; tentatively, D is TRBD2 (6 bases). The V end lost 4 bases, the J end lost 13 bases, and 25 bases lay between the germline ends. The CDR3 is 16 amino acids. Germline V lookup: CDR1 SGHTA, CDR2 FQGNSA. The CDR3 bases are TGTGCCAGCAGCTCCGTAGGGGCGGGACTCATGAGCTTGCTGTTTTTT. The encoded protein is CASSSVGAGLMSLLFF.

The rearrangement joins TRBV20-1 to TRBJ2-7; D unresolved. The V gene's germline CDR1 is DFQATT and CDR2 SNEGSKA (reference sequence). CDR3 length: 12 residues. Trimming pared 1 base from V and 3 bases from J, leaving 7 bases between. The CDR3 nucleotides are TGCAGTGCTAGAGGACTTGGCTACGAGCAGTACTTC. It encodes CSARGLGYEQYF.

This clonotype was detected many times. The rearrangement uses TRBV29-1 and TRBJ2-5; tentative D call: TRBD2 (6 bases). Germline CDR1 is SQVTM and CDR2 is ANQGSEA. V was cut by 0 bases and J by 1 base, with 6 bases left in between. The CDR3 totals 13 residues. The CDR3 here is CSVEEGGQETQYF. CDR3 DNA sequence: TGCAGCGTTGAAGAGGGGGGCCAAGAGACCCAGTACTTC.

The chain uses TRBV5-1 and TRBJ2-2; D is perhaps TRBD1 or TRBD2 (5 bases each). The CDR3 covers 13 residues. The germline V gene encodes CDR1 SGHRS and CDR2 YFSETQ. V was pared by 2 bases and J by 6 bases, with 8 bases between. This chain's CDR3 is CASSFRDAGELFF. The CDR3 region has the DNA TGCGCCAGCAGCTTTAGGGACGCCGGGGAGCTGTTTTTT.

This clonotype was recorded many times. The V call is TRBV25-1, the J call TRBJ2-1, with 7 positions matching TRBD1. This CDR3 region has 12 residues. CDR1 and CDR2 from the germline V gene are MGHDK and SYGVNS. After removal of 10 bases from V and 7 bases from J, the junction contained 7 bases not matched to a gene. The CDR3 spells CATSGQFNEQFF. The CDR3 nucleotides are TGTGCCACCTCGGGACAGTTTAATGAGCAGTTCTTC. Looking up the rest from reference TRBV25-1 and TRBJ2-1 gives the full variable domain: EADIYQTPRYLVIGTGKKITLECSQTMGHDKMYWYQQDPGMELHLIHYSYGVNSTEKGDLSSESTVSRIRTEHFPLTLESARPSHTSQYLCATSGQFNEQFFGPGTRLTVL.

This clonotype was detected many times. CDR3 in amino acids: CASSGQGGLKGQYF. CDR3 bases: TGTGCCAGCAGCGGACAGGGAGGGCTGAAGGGCCAGTACTTC. V usage is TRBV7-7 and J usage is TRBJ2-5; the D gene is possibly TRBD1 (8 bases). The CDR3 runs to 14 residues. Germline CDR1 and CDR2: SSHAT and FNYEAQ (reference sequence). V lost 5 bases and J lost 10, with 20 bases in between.

This clonotype was recorded a few times. The rearrangement links TRBV28 to TRBJ2-7; the D call may be TRBD1 or TRBD2 (6 bases each). Trimming removed 8 bases at V and 3 bases at J, with 17 bases between. Germline values: CDR1 MDHEN, CDR2 SYDVKM. This CDR3 has 14 residues. CDR3: CASASPGAYYEQYV. In nucleotides, the CDR3 is TGTGCCAGCGCCTCGCCGGGGGCCTACTACGAGCAGTACGTC.

This clonotype appeared many times. This rearrangement joins TRBV15 to TRBJ2-5; 13 positions agree with TRBD2. The V segment lost 1 base and the J segment 3 bases; nucleotides outside the gene matches: 8. The CDR3 spans 18 residues. Looked up from germline, CDR1 is LNHNV and CDR2 is YYDKDF (reference sequence). The CDR3, as DNA: TGTGCCACCAGCAGAGGCTTACTAGCGGGGGGGCCAGAAGAGACCCAGTACTTC. It encodes CATSRGLLAGGPEETQYF.

The chain uses TRBV5-1 and TRBJ1-2; 7 bases are shared with TRBD1. J was trimmed by 6 bases and V by 0 bases; bases with no gene match: 5. CDR1 and CDR2 (germline): SGHRS, YFSETQ. The CDR3 loop spans 14 amino acids. The CDR3 loop is CASSLDGTVDGYTF. In nucleotides, the CDR3 is TGCGCCAGCAGCTTGGACGGGACAGTTGATGGCTACACCTTC.

This clonotype was counted many times. The rearrangement uses TRBV7-2 and TRBJ1-2; D is undetermined. This CDR3 is built from 12 residues. Germline V gives CDR1 SGHTA, CDR2 FQGNSA. V was pared by 7 bases and J by 0 bases, with 6 bases between. The chain's CDR3 is CASKGSNYGYTF. In nucleotides, the CDR3 is TGTGCCAGCAAAGGGTCTAACTATGGCTACACCTTC.

This clonotype was recorded many times. V is TRBV18 and J is TRBJ2-7; D is unresolved. Between the trimmed V and J ends, which lost 3 bases and 1 base, there was a span of 7 bases. Germline V gene sequence: CDR1 KGHSH, CDR2 LQKENI. This CDR3 region has 13 residues. In DNA form, the CDR3 reads TGTGCCAGCTCACCCCCAGGATCCTACGAGCAGTACGTC. As protein: CASSPPGSYEQYV.

This chain connects TRBV10-3 to TRBJ2-1, with 7 bases identical to TRBD2. With V trimmed by 6 bases and J by 6 bases, 14 bases remained unmatched. Germline values: CDR1 ENHRY, CDR2 SYGVKD. This CDR3 spans 16 amino acids. CDR3 coding DNA: TGTGCCATCAGGGAACACTTAATAAGGGAGGGCAATGAGCAGTTCTTC. As protein: CAIREHLIREGNEQFF.

This clonotype was seen ten or more times. The chain uses TRBV6-1 and TRBJ2-5; TRBD2 agrees at 8 bases. The CDR3 sequence is 16 residues long. Germline trimming cut 0 bases from V and 3 bases from J; bases unmatched to any gene: 6. Germline V gene lookup returns CDR1 MNHNS and CDR2 SASEGT. The CDR3, as DNA: TGTGCCAGCAGTGAAGCGATCGGTAGCGGGGAAGAGACCCAGTACTTC. It is translated as CASSEAIGSGEETQYF.

This clonotype came up a few times. The rearrangement links TRBV3-1 to TRBJ1-3, with no clear D. Per the germline V gene, CDR1 is LGHDT and CDR2 is YNNKEL (reference sequence). Trimming cost V 1 base and J 6 bases, with 4 bases left between them. The CDR3 totals 12 residues. The CDR3 is CASSQGENTIYF. DNA of the CDR3: TGTGCCAGCAGCCAAGGGGAAAACACCATATATTTT.

This chain connects TRBV3-1 to TRBJ1-6; 7 nucleotides match TRBD1. Germline values: CDR1 LGHDT, CDR2 YNNKEL (reference sequence). This CDR3 contains 14 residues. J lost 9 bases, V lost 1 base, and 3 bases had no gene match. CDR3 nucleotide sequence: TGTGCCAGCAGCCAAGTGACAGGGAGTTCACCCCTCCACTTT. Protein: CASSQVTGSSPLHF.

The chain is built from TRBV18 and TRBJ1-4, with a possible D match to TRBD1 (5 bases). V was pared by 6 bases and J by 8 bases, with 16 bases between. This CDR3 has 14 residues. Germline assignment: CDR1 KGHSH and CDR2 LQKENI. Written as DNA, the CDR3 is TGTGCCAGCTCGTCGGACCCAGAGGGGGAAAAACTGTTTTTT. Translating gives CASSSDPEGEKLFF.

This clonotype was seen a handful of times. CDR3 protein: CASSRPAGETQYF. Written as DNA, the CDR3 is TGTGCCAGCAGTCGACCCGCCGGAGAGACCCAGTACTTC. The chain links TRBV12-3 or TRBV12-4 to TRBJ2-5; D gene uncertain. The V end lost 5 bases, the J end lost 4 bases, and 11 bases lay between the germline ends. This CDR3 spans 13 amino acids.

This clonotype has ten or more counts. The gene calls are TRBV28 and TRBJ2-1, with no clear D. The CDR3 length is 15 residues. Trimming left V 7 bases short and J 10 bases short, with 23 bases between. In germline, CDR1 is MDHEN, CDR2 SYDVKM. CDR3 residues: CASTTASGPSREQFF. The CDR3 DNA sequence: TGTGCCAGCACCACCGCCTCCGGGCCCAGTCGGGAGCAGTTCTTC.

In this sample, this clonotype turned up many times. The genes are TRBV20-1 and TRBJ1-4; the D gene is possibly TRBD1 (6 bases). CDR3 size: 13 residues. V lost 4 bases to trimming and J lost 7 bases, with 13 bases between them. Germline V CDR1 and CDR2: DFQATT, SNEGSKA (reference sequence). The CDR3: CSATGGVTEKLFF. The DNA for the CDR3 is TGCAGTGCTACTGGGGGCGTAACTGAAAAACTGTTTTTT.

This clonotype was counted many times. The chain uses TRBV5-1 and TRBJ1-4, with 10 bases lining up with TRBD1. Losses at the gene ends were 4 bases for V and 11 bases for J; bases not matched to a gene: 8. The CDR3 covers 14 residues. Germline V lookup: CDR1 SGHRS, CDR2 YFSETQ. CDR3 in amino acids: CASSLGTGERKLFF. The CDR3 bases are TGCGCCAGCAGCCTCGGGACAGGGGAGAGGAAACTGTTTTTT.

This clonotype showed up just a few times. Here the CDR3 DNA reads TGTGCCAGCAGCTTGTTGGCCTTCACAGGGGATACCTACAATGAGCAGTTCTTC. Protein product: CASSLLAFTGDTYNEQFF. This chain joins TRBV7-8 and TRBJ2-1, with TRBD1 identical over 7 bases. The CDR3 has 18 residues. The trim removed 3 bases at V and 2 bases at J, leaving 13 bases unmatched. Germline V gene data show CDR1 as SGHVS and CDR2 as FQNEAQ. Based on the CDR3 plus reference TRBV7-8 and TRBJ2-1, the full variable domain is GAGVSQSPRYKVAKRGQDVALRCDPISGHVSLFWYQQALGQGPEFLTYFQNEAQLDKSGLPSDRFFAERPEGSVSTLKIQRTQQEDSAVYLCASSLLAFTGDTYNEQFFGPGTRLTVL.

There are a few counts of this clonotype. The chain uses TRBV5-4 and TRBJ1-1; tentatively, D is TRBD1 (5 bases). Trimming pared 7 bases from V and 1 base from J, leaving 17 bases between. The CDR3 has 15 residues. Per germline, CDR1 SGHNT and CDR2 YYREEE (reference sequence). The CDR3 sequence is CASGIQVKPNTEAFF. The CDR3 bases are TGTGCCAGCGGTATACAGGTTAAACCGAACACTGAAGCTTTCTTT. Drawing the rest from reference TRBV5-4 and TRBJ1-1, the complete variable domain is ETGVTQSPTHLIKTRGQQVTLRCSSQSGHNTVSWYQQALGQGPQFIFQYYREEENGRGNFPPRFSGLQFPNYSSELNVNALELDDSALYLCASGIQVKPNTEAFFGQGTRLTVV.

The chain carries TRBV20-1 and TRBJ2-5, with 10 positions matching TRBD2. Unmatched junction bases numbered 20, after V lost 3 bases and J lost 7 bases. The CDR3 is made up of 18 amino acids. Germline-derived CDR1 and CDR2 are DFQATT and SNEGSKA (reference sequence). CDR3 bases: TGCAGTGCTAGGGACTTAGCGGGGGGCCTGTTAAGGTTTAGGACCCAGTACTTC. It is translated as CSARDLAGGLLRFRTQYF.